This T cell receptor (beta chain) was found in a study of tumor-infiltrating lymphocytes in primary liver carcinoma. After removal of 2 bases from V and 3 bases from J, the junction contained 9 bases not matched to a gene. This CDR3 comprises 16 residues. CDR1 is MGHRA and CDR2 is YSYEKL in the germline V gene. In this sample, this clonotype turned up many times. Making TCR beta cDNA involved approximately 510 ng total RNA and a constant-region primer. Three-round nested multiplex PCR performed with slightly modified ARM-PCR produced the TCR beta libraries. TRBV1-TRBV30 forward and Cbeta reverse primers drove the first two approximately 10-cycle rounds. TCRdb processed the multiplex PCR reads anew with MiXCR; each CDR3 protein has one entry. Of around 81,000 distinct CDR3 sequences detected, 70% to 75% appear once; the ten largest clones hold roughly an eighth. Extraction of RNA together with DNA used about 20-34 mg of unsorted bulk tissue.

Sequencing input: liver tumor tissue from sampling region 4. As for subset: tumor region T4, right-lateral pole. The sequence was collected from a woman in her fifties or sixties with primary liver carcinoma and hepatitis B virus infection. The rearrangement joins TRBV4-1 to TRBJ1-2, with 7 bases matching TRBD1. This CDR3 is CASSQTGTVNDYGYTF. The CDR3 DNA is TGCGCCAGCAGCCAAACCGGGACAGTAAACGACTATGGCTACACCTTC.